This T cell receptor (beta chain) originates from a study of cytomegalovirus exposure and HLA in healthy donors. Note on this clone: Its antigen remains unknown.

Produced via immunoSEQ multiplex PCR; TCRdb's table is partial and in-frame only. The repertoire holds 160,000 or so clones, with around nine tenths as singletons. Overall study results and limits: The CMV antigen specificity of a few CMV-associated chains was confirmed through in vitro analysis. The study designated over 150 TCR beta chains cytomegalovirus-associated. There were some public TCRs occurring in many donors, but most TCR sequences were rare.

After removal of 3 bases from V and 1 base from J, the junction contained 8 bases not matched to a gene. Germline V CDR1 and CDR2: SGHDT, YYEEEE. CDR3 length equals 16 residues. This TCR came from a man between 18 and 35 years old in good health and CMV-seronegative. The chain is built from TRBV5-6 and TRBJ1-1, with TRBD1 matching 8 bases. Sequences were obtained from PBMCs. The CDR3 DNA sequence: TGTGCCAGCAGCTCCGACAGGGGCTATAAGAACACTGAAGCTTTCTTT. It is translated as CASSSDRGYKNTEAFF.